This is a list of T cell receptor beta chains from one sample in a study of beta chain features in type 1 diabetes. The assay was immunoSEQ multiplex PCR, and TCRdb's table has in-frame clones only and misses some. Of under 350,000 clones in the sample, roughly 24% were seen once. Sequenced material: naive CD4+ T cells from blood. All receptors come from a woman aged 25 to 39 with type 1 diabetes. The CDR3 runs from the conserved cysteine through the conserved F or W. The order of the fields is J gene, D gene, clone size, V gene, CDR3 DNA, CDR3 protein. The D gene is left open where the match is weak. Clone size, where shown, is once, few, many, or a class for clones that have expanded.

TRBJ2-7 | TRBD2 | once | TRBV29-1 | TGCAGCGTTGAGGGACTAGCGGGAGGGCCTGGAGAGCAGTACTTC | CSVEGLAGGPGEQYF
TRBJ2-4 | TRBD2 | few | TRBV18 | TGTGCCAGCTCACAACTAGCGGGAGCTGGTCACATTCAGTACTTC | CASSQLAGAGHIQYF
TRBJ2-5 | NA | NA | TRBV30 | TGTGCCTGGAGTGGGGGGGGCGCAGAGACCCAGTACTTC | CAWSGGGAETQYF
TRBJ1-4 | TRBD1 | few | TRBV29-1 | TGCAGCGGGTCGACAGGGGCCTCTAATGAAAAACTGTTTTTT | CSGSTGASNEKLFF
TRBJ2-1 | TRBD2 | NA | TRBV5-1 | TGCGCCAGCAGCTTGGCGAGGACTAGCGGGGGATACAATGAGCAGTTCTTC | CASSLARTSGGYNEQFF
TRBJ2-2 | TRBD1 | few | TRBV2 | TGTGCCAGCAGTGAACAGGGGGCGCCGGGGGAGCTGTTTTTT | CASSEQGAPGELFF
TRBJ1-1 | TRBD1 | NA | TRBV2 | TGTGCCAGCATTCCTACAGGGGGCAAGGCTGAAGCTTTCTTT | CASIPTGGKAEAFF
TRBJ2-5 | TRBD1 | NA | TRBV18 | TGTGCCAGCTCACGGGACAGGGAGGAGACCCAGTACTTC | CASSRDREETQYF
TRBJ2-1 | NA | NA | TRBV5-6 | TGTGCCAGCAGCTTGGCCGTTGGGAGCAACAATGAGCAGTTCTTC | CASSLAVGSNNEQFF
TRBJ2-7 | TRBD1 | NA | TRBV29-1 | TGCAGCGTGCAATGGGGACAGAGCTCCTACGAGCAGTACTTC | CSVQWGQSSYEQYF
TRBJ2-3 | NA | few | TRBV15 | TGTGCCACCAGCGCATGGGGAGCAGATACGCAGTATTTT | CATSAWGADTQYF
TRBJ2-7 | TRBD2 | few | TRBV11-2 | TGTGCCAGCAGCTCTCGGACTAGCGGGAGGCCCTACTTC | CASSSRTSGRPYF
TRBJ2-5 | NA | few | TRBV18 | TGTGCCAGCTCACTACGGGACAACCAAGAGACCCAGTACTTC | CASSLRDNQETQYF
TRBJ2-1 | NA | few | TRBV7-9 | TGTGCCAGCAGCCCACTAGGACTACGCACCTTAAATGAGCAGTTCTTC | CASSPLGLRTLNEQFF
TRBJ2-3 | NA | few | TRBV15 | TGTGCCACCAGCAGAGATGCGGGGGCCGCAGATACGCAGTATTTT | CATSRDAGAADTQYF